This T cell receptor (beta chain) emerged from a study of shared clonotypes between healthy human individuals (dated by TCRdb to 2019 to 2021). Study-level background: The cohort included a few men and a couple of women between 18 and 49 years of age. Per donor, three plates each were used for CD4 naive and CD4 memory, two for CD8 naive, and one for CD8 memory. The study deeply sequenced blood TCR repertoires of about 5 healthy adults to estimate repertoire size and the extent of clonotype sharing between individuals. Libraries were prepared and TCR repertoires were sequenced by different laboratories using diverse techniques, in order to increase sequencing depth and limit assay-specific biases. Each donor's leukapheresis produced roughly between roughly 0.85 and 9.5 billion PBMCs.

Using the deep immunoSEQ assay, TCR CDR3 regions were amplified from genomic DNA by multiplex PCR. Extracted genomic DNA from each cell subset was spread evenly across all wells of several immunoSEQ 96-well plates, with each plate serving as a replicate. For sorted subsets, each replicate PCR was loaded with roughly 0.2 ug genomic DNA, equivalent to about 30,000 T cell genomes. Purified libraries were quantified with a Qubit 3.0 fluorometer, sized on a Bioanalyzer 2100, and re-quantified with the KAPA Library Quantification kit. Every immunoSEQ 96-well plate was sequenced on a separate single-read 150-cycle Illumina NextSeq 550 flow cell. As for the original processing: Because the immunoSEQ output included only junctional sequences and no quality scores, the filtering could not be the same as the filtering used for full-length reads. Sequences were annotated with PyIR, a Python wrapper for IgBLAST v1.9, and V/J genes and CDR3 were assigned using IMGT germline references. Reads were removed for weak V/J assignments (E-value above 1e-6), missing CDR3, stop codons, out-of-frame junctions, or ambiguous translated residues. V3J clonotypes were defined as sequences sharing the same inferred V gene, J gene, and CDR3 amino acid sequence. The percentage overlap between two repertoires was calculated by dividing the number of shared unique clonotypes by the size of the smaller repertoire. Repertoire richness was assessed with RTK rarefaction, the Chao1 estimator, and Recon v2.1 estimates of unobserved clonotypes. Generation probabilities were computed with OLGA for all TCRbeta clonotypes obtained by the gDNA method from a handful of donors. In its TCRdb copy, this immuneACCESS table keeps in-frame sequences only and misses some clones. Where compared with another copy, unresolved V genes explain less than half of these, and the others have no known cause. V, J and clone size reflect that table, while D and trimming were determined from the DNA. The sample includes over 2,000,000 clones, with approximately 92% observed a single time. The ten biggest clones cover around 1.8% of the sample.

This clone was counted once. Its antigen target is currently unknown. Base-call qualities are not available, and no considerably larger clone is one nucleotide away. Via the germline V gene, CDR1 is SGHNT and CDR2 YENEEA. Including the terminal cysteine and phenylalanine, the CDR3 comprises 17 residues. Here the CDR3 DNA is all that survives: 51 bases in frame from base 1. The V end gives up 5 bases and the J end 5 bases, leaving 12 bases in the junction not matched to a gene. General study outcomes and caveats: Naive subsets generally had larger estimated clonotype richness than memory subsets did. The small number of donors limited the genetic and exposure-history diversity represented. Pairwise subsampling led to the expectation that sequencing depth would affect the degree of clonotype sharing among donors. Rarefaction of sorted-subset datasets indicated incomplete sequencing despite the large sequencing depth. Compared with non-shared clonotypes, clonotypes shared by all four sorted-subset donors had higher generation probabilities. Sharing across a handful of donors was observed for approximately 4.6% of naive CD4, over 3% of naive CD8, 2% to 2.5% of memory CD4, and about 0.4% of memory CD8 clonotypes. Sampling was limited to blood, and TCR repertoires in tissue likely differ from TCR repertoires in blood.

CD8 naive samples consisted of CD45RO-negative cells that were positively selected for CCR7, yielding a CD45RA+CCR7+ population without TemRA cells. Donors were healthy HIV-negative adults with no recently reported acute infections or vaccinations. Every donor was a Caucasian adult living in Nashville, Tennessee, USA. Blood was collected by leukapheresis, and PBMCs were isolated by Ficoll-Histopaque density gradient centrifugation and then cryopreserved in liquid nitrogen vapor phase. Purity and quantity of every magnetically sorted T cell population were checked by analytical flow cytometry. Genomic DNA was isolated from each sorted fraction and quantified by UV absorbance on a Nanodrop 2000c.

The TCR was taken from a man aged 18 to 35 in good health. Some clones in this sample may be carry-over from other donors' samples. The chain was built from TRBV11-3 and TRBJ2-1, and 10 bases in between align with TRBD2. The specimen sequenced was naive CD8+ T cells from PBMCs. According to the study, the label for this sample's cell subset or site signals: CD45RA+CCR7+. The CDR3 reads CASSPRQREGIDNEQFF. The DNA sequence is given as TGTGCCAGCAGCCCCCGGCAGCGGGAGGGTATTGACAATGAGCAGTTCTTC.